Listed below are T cell receptor beta chains from one sample, sequenced in a study of cytomegalovirus exposure and HLA in healthy donors. Assay used: immunoSEQ multiplex PCR; TCRdb lists only in-frame clones, some missing. The sample yields some 130,000 clones, 65% to 80% seen once. Sequencing was done on a sample of PBMCs. Receptors were obtained from a woman between 40 and 55 years old in good health and CMV-seronegative. Both conserved end residues are trimmed from each CDR3.

CDR3 protein: ASSPTGDKYNEQF; J gene: TRBJ2-1; CDR3 length: 13; V gene: TRBV2
CDR3 protein: ASSFGTPATGEQY; J gene: -; CDR3 length: 13; V gene: TRBV6-5
CDR3 protein: ASAALSDQPQH; J gene: TRBJ1-5; CDR3 length: 11; V gene: TRBV6-1
CDR3 protein: ASSGGPLFTNSPLH; J gene: TRBJ1-6; CDR3 length: 14; V gene: TRBV2
CDR3 protein: ASSQDFSGGYT; J gene: TRBJ1-2; CDR3 length: 11; V gene: TRBV4-2
CDR3 protein: ASSWAGAGGTEAF; J gene: TRBJ1-1; CDR3 length: 13; V gene: TRBV5-6
CDR3 protein: ASSWTGDRGNEQY; J gene: TRBJ2-7; CDR3 length: 13; V gene: TRBV5-1
CDR3 protein: ASSGLQWWAF; J gene: TRBJ1-1; CDR3 length: 10; V gene: TRBV10-2
CDR3 protein: AWSVRWDSLNTEAF; J gene: TRBJ1-1; CDR3 length: 14; V gene: TRBV30
CDR3 protein: ASSPQQGSSYNEQF; J gene: TRBJ2-1; CDR3 length: 14; V gene: TRBV11-2
CDR3 protein: SVDGTAYSYGYT; J gene: TRBJ1-2; CDR3 length: 12; V gene: TRBV29-1
CDR3 protein: ASSQEGLAGTGELF; J gene: TRBJ2-2; CDR3 length: 14; V gene: TRBV4-1
CDR3 protein: ASSGSPGITDTQY; J gene: TRBJ2-3; CDR3 length: 13; V gene: TRBV7-9
CDR3 protein: ASSENVGGVGSPQH; J gene: TRBJ1-5; CDR3 length: 14; V gene: TRBV2
CDR3 protein: ASTIGSSTTDTQY; J gene: TRBJ2-3; CDR3 length: 13; V gene: TRBV19
CDR3 protein: ASSLPLAGGTDTQY; J gene: TRBJ2-3; CDR3 length: 14; V gene: TRBV7-3
CDR3 protein: ASSATGEKLF; J gene: TRBJ1-4; CDR3 length: 10; V gene: TRBV13
CDR3 protein: ASSQWWEIWNEQF; J gene: TRBJ2-1; CDR3 length: 13; V gene: TRBV7-2
CDR3 protein: ASSSLTTSYEQY; J gene: TRBJ2-7; CDR3 length: 12; V gene: TRBV7-9
CDR3 protein: ASHRGGGYT; J gene: TRBJ1-2; CDR3 length: 9; V gene: TRBV28
CDR3 protein: ASSLAFGRGKGSYNEQF; J gene: TRBJ2-1; CDR3 length: 17; V gene: TRBV7-6
CDR3 protein: ASRGRGSGYNEQF; J gene: TRBJ2-1; CDR3 length: 13; V gene: TRBV6-1
CDR3 protein: ASSDSPYDRGGTEAF; J gene: TRBJ1-1; CDR3 length: 15; V gene: TRBV11-2
CDR3 protein: ASSPGTGGYEQY; J gene: TRBJ2-7; CDR3 length: 12; V gene: TRBV7-6
CDR3 protein: ASSPSDRNNQPQH; J gene: TRBJ1-5; CDR3 length: 13; V gene: TRBV28
CDR3 protein: ASRPTQGAIGEAF; J gene: TRBJ1-1; CDR3 length: 13; V gene: TRBV19
CDR3 protein: ASSSRQGGGPNQPQH; J gene: TRBJ1-5; CDR3 length: 15; V gene: TRBV19
CDR3 protein: ASRLTSGNTQY; J gene: TRBJ2-3; CDR3 length: 11; V gene: TRBV6-5
CDR3 protein: ASSSGGSYEQY; J gene: TRBJ2-7; CDR3 length: 11; V gene: TRBV6-5
CDR3 protein: ASSTSGFSYEQY; J gene: TRBJ2-7; CDR3 length: 12; V gene: TRBV27
CDR3 protein: ASSLASGTYEQY; J gene: TRBJ2-7; CDR3 length: 12; V gene: TRBV5-4
CDR3 protein: ASTAVSEAF; J gene: TRBJ1-1; CDR3 length: 9; V gene: TRBV6-5
CDR3 protein: AWSSGGRETQY; J gene: TRBJ2-5; CDR3 length: 11; V gene: TRBV30
CDR3 protein: SVESGGDYEQY; J gene: TRBJ2-7; CDR3 length: 11; V gene: TRBV29-1
CDR3 protein: ASSHYGELQETQY; J gene: TRBJ2-5; CDR3 length: 13; V gene: TRBV7-3
CDR3 protein: ASSANRGRIKENSQY; J gene: TRBJ2-4; CDR3 length: 15; V gene: TRBV28
CDR3 protein: ASSFGPNTEAF; J gene: TRBJ1-1; CDR3 length: 11; V gene: TRBV7-3
CDR3 protein: ASSIASTRVAEQY; J gene: TRBJ2-7; CDR3 length: 13; V gene: TRBV19
CDR3 protein: ASRLGTSGASSYEQY; J gene: TRBJ2-7; CDR3 length: 15; V gene: TRBV7-8
CDR3 protein: ASGTVNQPQH; J gene: TRBJ1-5; CDR3 length: 10; V gene: TRBV27
CDR3 protein: ASIASSGVYNEQF; J gene: TRBJ2-1; CDR3 length: 13; V gene: TRBV6-1
CDR3 protein: ASSSDRGNEKLF; J gene: TRBJ1-4; CDR3 length: 12; V gene: TRBV7-9
CDR3 protein: ASSLSGFGNTIY; J gene: TRBJ1-3; CDR3 length: 12; V gene: TRBV7-2
CDR3 protein: ASSPLRLAGGETQY; J gene: TRBJ2-5; CDR3 length: 14; V gene: TRBV9
CDR3 protein: SVEVDRGIYGYT; J gene: TRBJ1-2; CDR3 length: 12; V gene: TRBV29-1
CDR3 protein: ASSQGGGATDTQY; J gene: TRBJ2-3; CDR3 length: 13; V gene: TRBV14
CDR3 protein: ASSGRPGLAGAGRTYNEQF; J gene: TRBJ2-1; CDR3 length: 19; V gene: TRBV18
CDR3 protein: ASRSFGSVAGDTGELF; J gene: TRBJ2-2; CDR3 length: 16; V gene: TRBV5-1
CDR3 protein: ASSLGISTSGSKKQY; J gene: TRBJ2-5; CDR3 length: 15; V gene: TRBV5-6
CDR3 protein: ASRPASQGWGTDTQY; J gene: TRBJ2-3; CDR3 length: 15; V gene: TRBV5-1
CDR3 protein: ASTGTSYEQY; J gene: -; CDR3 length: 10; V gene: TRBV7-2
CDR3 protein: AISDRRASGGEQETQY; J gene: TRBJ2-5; CDR3 length: 16; V gene: TRBV10-3
CDR3 protein: ASSLAPGDSNQPQH; J gene: TRBJ1-5; CDR3 length: 14; V gene: TRBV5-1
CDR3 protein: ASSLEPGDSYEQY; J gene: TRBJ2-7; CDR3 length: 13; V gene: TRBV5-5